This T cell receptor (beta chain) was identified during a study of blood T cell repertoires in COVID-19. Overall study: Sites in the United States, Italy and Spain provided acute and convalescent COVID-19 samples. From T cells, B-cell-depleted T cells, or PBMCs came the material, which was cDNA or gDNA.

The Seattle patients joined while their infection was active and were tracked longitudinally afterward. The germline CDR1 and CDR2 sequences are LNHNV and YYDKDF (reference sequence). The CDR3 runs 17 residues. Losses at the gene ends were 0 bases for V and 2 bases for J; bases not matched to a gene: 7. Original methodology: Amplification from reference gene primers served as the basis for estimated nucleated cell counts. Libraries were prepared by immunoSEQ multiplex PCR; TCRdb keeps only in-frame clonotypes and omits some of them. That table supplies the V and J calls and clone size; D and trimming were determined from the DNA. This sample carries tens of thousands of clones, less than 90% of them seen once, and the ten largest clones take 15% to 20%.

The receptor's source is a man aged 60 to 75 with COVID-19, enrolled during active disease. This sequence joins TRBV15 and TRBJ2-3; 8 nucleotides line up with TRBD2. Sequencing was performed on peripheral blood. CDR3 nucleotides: TGTGCCACCAGCAGAGATCGAGGTAGCGGGGACACAGATACGCAGTATTTT. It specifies CATSRDRGSGDTDTQYF.